The sequence of this TCR beta chain was determined in a study of CD8+ T cells in alopecia areata. Overall study context: The drug, oral tofacitinib, was given to treated patients at 5 to 10 mg twice daily.

Treatment of the sample: oral pan-JAK inhibitor, 5-10 mg twice daily. The V end was cut by 3 bases, the J end by 0 bases, with 13 bases between. Germline values: CDR1 SQVTM, CDR2 ANQGSEA. This CDR3 contains 15 residues. Following extraction, RNA underwent reverse transcription to cDNA, which served as the sequencing template. This table comes from immunoSEQ multiplex PCR, and its TCRdb copy is limited to in-frame clones, with some not included. The sample lists around 200,000 clones; around 60% were seen once. The chain uses TRBV29-1 and TRBJ2-3; tentatively, D is TRBD1 or TRBD2 (7 bases each). This material consisted of CD8+ T cells sorted from blood, taken at week 24, from a patient treated with tofacitinib. The TCR comes from a human donor with alopecia areata. The CDR3 DNA sequence: TGCAGCGTTGACAGGGGGGGGAGGAGCACAGATACGCAGTATTTT. This translates into CSVDRGGRSTDTQYF.